Listed below are T cell receptor beta chains from one sample, sequenced in a study of response to subunit inactivated influenza vaccine. TCRdb called the RT-PCR reads again in MiXCR, with one record for every CDR3 protein. The data contain more than 450,000 distinct CDR3 sequences, around 8% of them singletons. The sample in question was PBMCs from blood, obtained less than 30 months after vaccination. These receptors originate from a man aged 50 to 75 who received an inactivated influenza vaccine. Each CDR3 is given with its conserved first and last residue. The order of the fields is clone size, J gene, D gene, CDR3 length, V gene, CDR3 protein, CDR3 DNA. The D gene is left open where the match is weak. Size values are once, few and many counts, or a class for expanded clones, and some rows have none.

size: many; J: TRBJ1-1; D: NA; length: 12; V: TRBV2; CDR3: CASSDWNTEAFF; DNA: TGTGCCAGCAGTGATTGGAACACTGAAGCTTTCTTT
size: few; J: TRBJ2-5; D: TRBD2; length: 14; V: TRBV10-3; CDR3: CAISDGLAGVTQYF; DNA: TGTGCCATCAGCGATGGACTAGCGGGAGTGACCCAGTACTTC
size: few; J: TRBJ1-4; D: NA; length: 19; V: TRBV6-5; CDR3: CASSSDVGRATATNEKLFF; DNA: TGTGCCAGCAGTTCGGACGTGGGGAGAGCGACTGCAACTAATGAAAAACTGTTTTTT
size: NA; J: TRBJ1-1; D: NA; length: 13; V: TRBV12-3/TRBV12-4; CDR3: CASTLIVGTEAFF; DNA: TGTGCCAGCACCCTGATTGTTGGCACTGAAGCTTTCTTT
size: NA; J: TRBJ2-3; D: NA; length: 15; V: TRBV6-5; CDR3: CASSYSWSGARTQYF; DNA: TGTGCCAGCAGTTACTCGTGGTCAGGGGCTCGTACGCAGTATTTT
size: NA; J: TRBJ2-3; D: TRBD2; length: 17; V: TRBV5-6; CDR3: CASSLNYRLAGSDTQYF; DNA: TGTGCCAGCAGCCTTAATTATAGACTAGCGGGGTCAGATACGCAGTATTTT
size: many; J: TRBJ1-6; D: NA; length: 15; V: TRBV5-1; CDR3: CASSLDVGSNSPLHF; DNA: TGCGCCAGCAGCTTGGATGTTGGCAGCAATTCACCCCTCCACTTT
size: NA; J: TRBJ2-7; D: NA; length: 14; V: TRBV5-1; CDR3: CASSAGNPPYEQYF; DNA: TGCGCCAGCAGTGCAGGGAACCCCCCCTACGAGCAGTACTTC
size: many; J: TRBJ2-1; D: NA; length: 16; V: TRBV5-1; CDR3: CASSISLRLDSNEQFF; DNA: TGCGCCAGCAGCATCTCGTTGAGACTAGATTCGAATGAGCAGTTCTTC
size: NA; J: TRBJ2-1; D: TRBD1; length: 15; V: TRBV12-3/TRBV12-4; CDR3: CASSPTGTGSNEQFF; DNA: TGTGCCAGCAGTCCCACCGGGACAGGGAGCAATGAGCAGTTCTTC
size: many; J: TRBJ2-6; D: NA; length: 13; V: TRBV3-1; CDR3: CASSSTRANVLTF; DNA: TGTGCCAGCAGCTCAACTCGGGCCAACGTCCTGACTTTC
size: NA; J: TRBJ2-7; D: TRBD1; length: 15; V: TRBV27; CDR3: CASSLEPGQGYEQYF; DNA: TGTGCCAGCAGTTTAGAACCGGGACAGGGCTACGAGCAGTACTTC
size: few; J: TRBJ1-2; D: TRBD1; length: 14; V: TRBV3-1; CDR3: CASSPRQGQGGYTF; DNA: TGTGCCAGCAGCCCTAGACAGGGGCAGGGTGGCTACACCTTC
size: few; J: TRBJ2-7; D: NA; length: 12; V: TRBV4-1; CDR3: CASSPINGEQYF; DNA: TGCGCCAGCAGCCCTATTAACGGGGAGCAGTACTTC
size: NA; J: TRBJ1-2; D: NA; length: 17; V: TRBV4-3; CDR3: CASSQADRDAGGYGYTF; DNA: TGCGCCAGCAGCCAAGCTGACCGGGACGCGGGGGGATATGGCTACACCTTC
size: NA; J: TRBJ2-7; D: TRBD2; length: 15; V: TRBV5-1; CDR3: CASSLVAGESYEQYF; DNA: TGCGCCAGCAGCTTGGTGGCGGGGGAGTCCTACGAGCAGTACTTC
size: few; J: TRBJ2-1; D: TRBD2; length: 13; V: TRBV3-1; CDR3: CATTRGTTNEQFF; DNA: TGTGCCACCACGCGGGGGACTACCAATGAGCAGTTCTTC
size: many; J: TRBJ1-4; D: NA; length: 12; V: TRBV7-7; CDR3: CASSFHLEKLFF; DNA: TGTGCTAGCAGCTTCCATCTTGAAAAACTGTTTTTT
size: few; J: TRBJ1-1; D: NA; length: 13; V: TRBV7-9; CDR3: CASRPSGSSEAFF; DNA: TGTGCCAGCAGACCTAGCGGCTCGAGTGAAGCTTTCTTT
size: few; J: TRBJ2-7; D: NA; length: 13; V: TRBV29-1; CDR3: CSVEGRGRREQYF; DNA: TGCAGCGTTGAGGGGAGGGGGCGCAGGGAGCAGTACTTC
size: NA; J: TRBJ2-2; D: TRBD2; length: 16; V: TRBV20-1; CDR3: CSARGNSGSSTGELFF; DNA: TGCAGTGCTAGGGGAAATAGCGGGAGTTCCACCGGGGAGCTGTTTTTT
size: many; J: TRBJ1-2; D: NA; length: 17; V: TRBV20-1; CDR3: CSARDRLRQQAARGYTF; DNA: TGCAGTGCTAGAGATCGGTTGCGACAGCAGGCAGCGCGGGGCTACACCTTC
size: NA; J: TRBJ2-5; D: NA; length: 15; V: TRBV3-1; CDR3: CASSQDGRQEETQYF; DNA: TGTGCCAGCAGCCAAGATGGGAGACAGGAAGAGACCCAGTACTTC
size: few; J: TRBJ2-1; D: TRBD1; length: 12; V: TRBV20-1; CDR3: CSAPDRVNEQFF; DNA: TGCAGTGCGCCGGACAGGGTCAATGAGCAGTTCTTC
size: few; J: TRBJ2-1; D: TRBD1; length: 13; V: TRBV10-3; CDR3: CAISGQGVNEQFF; DNA: TGTGCCATCAGTGGACAGGGGGTCAATGAGCAGTTCTTC
size: many; J: TRBJ1-5; D: NA; length: 14; V: TRBV24-1; CDR3: CATSHSHSNQPQHF; DNA: TGTGCCACCAGTCACAGCCATAGCAATCAGCCCCAGCATTTT
size: many; J: TRBJ1-3; D: NA; length: 12; V: TRBV4-1; CDR3: CASKGVGNTIYF; DNA: TGCGCCAGCAAGGGAGTCGGAAACACCATATATTTT
size: few; J: TRBJ2-5; D: TRBD2; length: 15; V: TRBV20-1; CDR3: CSARTGTSVSETQYF; DNA: TGCAGTGCTAGGACCGGGACTAGCGTTTCAGAGACCCAGTACTTC
size: few; J: TRBJ2-1; D: NA; length: 13; V: TRBV7-2; CDR3: CASSLGARGEQFF; DNA: TGTGCCAGCAGCCTCGGGGCCCGTGGGGAGCAGTTCTTC